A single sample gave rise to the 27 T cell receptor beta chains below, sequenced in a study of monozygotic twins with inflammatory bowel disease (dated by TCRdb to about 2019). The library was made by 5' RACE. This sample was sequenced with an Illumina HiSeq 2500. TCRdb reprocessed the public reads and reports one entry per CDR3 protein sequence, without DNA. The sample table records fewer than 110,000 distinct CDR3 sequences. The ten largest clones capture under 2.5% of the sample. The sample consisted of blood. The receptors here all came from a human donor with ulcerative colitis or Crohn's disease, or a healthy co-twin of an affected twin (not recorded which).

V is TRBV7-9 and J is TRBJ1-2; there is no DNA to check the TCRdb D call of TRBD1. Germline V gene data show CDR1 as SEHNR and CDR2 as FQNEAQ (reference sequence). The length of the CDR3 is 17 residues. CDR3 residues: CASSLSGRQGSRYGYTF.

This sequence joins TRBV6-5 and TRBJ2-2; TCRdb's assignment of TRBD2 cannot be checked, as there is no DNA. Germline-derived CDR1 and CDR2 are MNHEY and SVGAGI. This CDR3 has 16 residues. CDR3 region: CASIRVPDSNTGELFF.

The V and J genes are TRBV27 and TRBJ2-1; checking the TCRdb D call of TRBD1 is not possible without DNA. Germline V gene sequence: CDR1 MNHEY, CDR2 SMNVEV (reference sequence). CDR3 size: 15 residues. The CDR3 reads CASSSRDSSYNEQFF.

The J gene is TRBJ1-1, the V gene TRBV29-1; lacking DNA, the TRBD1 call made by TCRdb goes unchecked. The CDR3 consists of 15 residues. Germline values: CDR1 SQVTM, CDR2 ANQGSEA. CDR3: CSVELRSGRQTEAFF.

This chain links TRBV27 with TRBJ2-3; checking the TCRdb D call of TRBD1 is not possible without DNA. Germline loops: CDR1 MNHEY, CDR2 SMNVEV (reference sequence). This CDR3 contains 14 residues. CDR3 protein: CASSHGTGRDTQYF.

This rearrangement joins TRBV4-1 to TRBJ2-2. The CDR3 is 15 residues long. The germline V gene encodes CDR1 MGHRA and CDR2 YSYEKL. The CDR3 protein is CASSQDPSGSGELFF.

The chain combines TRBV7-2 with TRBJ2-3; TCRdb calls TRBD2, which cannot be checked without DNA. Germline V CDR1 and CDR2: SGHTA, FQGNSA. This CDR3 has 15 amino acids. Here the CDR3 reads CASSLDPSGTDTQYF. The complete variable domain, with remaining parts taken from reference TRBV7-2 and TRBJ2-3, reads GAGVSQSPSNKVTEKGKDVELRCDPISGHTALYWYRQSLGQGLEFLIYFQGNSAPDKSGLPSDRFSAERTGGSVSTLTIQRTQQEDSAVYLCASSLDPSGTDTQYFGPGTRLTVL.

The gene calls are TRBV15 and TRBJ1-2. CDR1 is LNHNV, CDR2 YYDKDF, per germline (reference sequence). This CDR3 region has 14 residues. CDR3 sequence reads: CATSRWAANYGYTF.

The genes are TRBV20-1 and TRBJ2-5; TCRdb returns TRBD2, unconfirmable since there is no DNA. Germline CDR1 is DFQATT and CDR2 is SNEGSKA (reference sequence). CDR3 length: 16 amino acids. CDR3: CSAPGLAGVIQETQYF.

The chain's CDR3 is CSVFRDSFIYTQYF. J is TRBJ2-3 and V is TRBV29-1; the TRBD1 assignment by TCRdb is unverifiable without DNA. The CDR3 is 14 amino acids. From germline, CDR1 is SQVTM and CDR2 ANQGSEA.

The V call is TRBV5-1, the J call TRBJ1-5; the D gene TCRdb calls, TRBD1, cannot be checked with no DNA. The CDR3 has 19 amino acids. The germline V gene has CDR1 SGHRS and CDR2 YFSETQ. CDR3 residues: CASSPSATSPLTLVQPQHF.

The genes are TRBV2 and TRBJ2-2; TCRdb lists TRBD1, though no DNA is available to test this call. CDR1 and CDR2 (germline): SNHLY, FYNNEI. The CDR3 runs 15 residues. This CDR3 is CASSQQGIFTGELFF.

Here the CDR3 reads CASSLAGRTTTDTQYF. The chain couples TRBV5-1 to TRBJ2-3. Germline CDR1 SGHRS, CDR2 YFSETQ. This CDR3 has 16 residues.

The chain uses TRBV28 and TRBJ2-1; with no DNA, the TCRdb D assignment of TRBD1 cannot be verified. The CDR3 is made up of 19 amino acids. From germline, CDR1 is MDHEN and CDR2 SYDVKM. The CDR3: CASNLRGLSPAISYNEQFF.

CDR3 residues: CASSPLGPSGAFF. The chain combines TRBV7-2 with TRBJ1-1. Germline V CDR1 and CDR2: SGHTA, FQGNSA. The length of the CDR3 is 13 residues.

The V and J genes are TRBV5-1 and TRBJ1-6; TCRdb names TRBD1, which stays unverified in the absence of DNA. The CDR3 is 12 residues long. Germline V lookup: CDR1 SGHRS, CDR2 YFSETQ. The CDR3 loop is CASRGINSPLHF.

The CDR3 sequence: CASSERESAQPQHF. The rearrangement links TRBV7-8 to TRBJ1-5. CDR3 size: 14 residues. Germline CDR1 reads SGHVS; CDR2 reads FQNEAQ.

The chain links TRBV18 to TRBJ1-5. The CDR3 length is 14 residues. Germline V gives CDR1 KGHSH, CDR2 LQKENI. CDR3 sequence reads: CASSPSMTMEPQHF.

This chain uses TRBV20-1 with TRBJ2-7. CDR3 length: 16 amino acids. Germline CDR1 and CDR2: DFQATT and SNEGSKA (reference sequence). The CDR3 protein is CSARESRSGRFYEQYF.

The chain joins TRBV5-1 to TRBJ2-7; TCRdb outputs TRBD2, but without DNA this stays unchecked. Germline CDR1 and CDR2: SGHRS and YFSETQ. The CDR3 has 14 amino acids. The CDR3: CASRRGLAGYEQYF.

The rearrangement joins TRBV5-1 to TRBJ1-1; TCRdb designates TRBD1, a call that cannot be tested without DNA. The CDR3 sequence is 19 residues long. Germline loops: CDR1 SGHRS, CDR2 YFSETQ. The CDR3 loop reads CASSLAVKFTGTQFTEAFF. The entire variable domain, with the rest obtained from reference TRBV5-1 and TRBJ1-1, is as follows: KAGVTQTPRYLIKTRGQQVTLSCSPISGHRSVSWYQQTPGQGLQFLFEYFSETQRNKGNFPGRFSGRQFSNSRSEMNVSTLELGDSALYLCASSLAVKFTGTQFTEAFFGQGTRLTVV.

The CDR3 protein is CASSPFREEQFF. The rearrangement joins TRBV4-2 to TRBJ2-1; TCRdb indicates TRBD1, and absent DNA this call remains unverified. The CDR3 sequence is 12 residues long. Germline V gives CDR1 LGHNA, CDR2 YNFKEQ.

CDR3 loop: CATAQAGRNEQFF. V and J are TRBV12-3 or TRBV12-4 and TRBJ2-1; TCRdb indicates TRBD1, and absent DNA this call remains unverified. This CDR3 comprises 13 residues.

CDR3 in amino acids: CASSPNVGSGYTF. The chain recombines TRBV12-3 or TRBV12-4 with TRBJ1-2. This CDR3 contains 13 residues.

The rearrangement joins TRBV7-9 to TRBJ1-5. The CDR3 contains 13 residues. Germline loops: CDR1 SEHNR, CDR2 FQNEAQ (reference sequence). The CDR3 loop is CASRESLGQPQHF.

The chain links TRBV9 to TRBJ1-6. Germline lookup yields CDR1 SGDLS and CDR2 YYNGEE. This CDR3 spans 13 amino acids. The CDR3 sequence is CASSGPPEGPLHF.

The chain's CDR3 is CASSAGTITGELFF. The rearrangement uses TRBV5-1 and TRBJ2-2; TCRdb outputs TRBD2, but without DNA this stays unchecked. The CDR3 runs to 14 residues. Per germline, CDR1 SGHRS and CDR2 YFSETQ.